Sequencing of this T cell receptor beta chain was carried out in a study of T-cell memory formation after mild COVID-19. Study results and limitations: The pre-infection memory compartment contained some responding clones, suggesting cross-reactive memory joined.

5'RACE with constant-segment primers yielded barcoded, UMI-tagged TCR alpha and TCR beta cDNA libraries. TCRdb fed the 5' RACE reads into MiXCR, producing one record per CDR3 protein. In the table there are just over 300,000 distinct CDR3 sequences, less than 20% of which are singletons. Comments on this clonotype: The antigen is undetermined.

The CDR3 is made up of 14 amino acids. Germline assignment: CDR1 MNHEY and CDR2 SVGEGT. V lost 4 bases and J lost 2, with 11 bases in between. Material: PBMCs or a T cell subset sorted from them (not recorded which). V is TRBV6-2 or TRBV6-3 and J is TRBJ2-5; unclear D gene. This sequence was found in a man younger than 35 who had mild COVID-19 (a few samples of this study predate the infection). Cell type and time point are not known. The DNA for the CDR3 is TGTGCCAGCAGTTCCCCCGGAGTGCAAGAGACCCAGTACTTC. Protein product: CASSSPGVQETQYF.